Below, 27 T cell receptor beta chains from the same sample are listed, as sequenced in a study of T cells in Graves' hyperthyroidism and ophthalmopathy. Using RNA transcripts as the source, TCR beta CDR3 regions were amplified. The primer set for the first-round RT-PCR of the TCR CDR3 was HTBI. Using its own MiXCR run on the multiplex PCR reads, TCRdb lists one record per CDR3 protein. The sample holds 550,000 to 600,000 distinct CDR3 sequences; approximately 16% are singletons and the top ten take approximately 20%. The material sequenced was blood. Receptors were obtained from a woman between 18 and 29 years old with Graves' hyperthyroidism.

This clonotype was found many times. The V gene is TRBV11-1, the J gene TRBJ2-7; TRBD2 might be the D (6 bases). This CDR3 region has 15 residues. Trimming removed 2 bases from V and 2 bases from J, with 13 bases in between. Germline V gene lookup returns CDR1 SGHAT and CDR2 FQDESV (reference sequence). In DNA, the CDR3 is TGTGCCAGCAGCTTAATCAATGGCGGGGCCTACGAGCAGTACTTC. It codes for CASSLINGGAYEQYF.

This clonotype has only a few counts. The chain employs TRBV20-1 and TRBJ1-5, with D hard to call. V was trimmed by 4 bases and J by 3 bases, leaving 10 bases between them. The CDR3 is made up of 13 amino acids. The germline CDR1 and CDR2 sequences are DFQATT and SNEGSKA (reference sequence). The CDR3 sequence: CSATVGFNQPQHF. CDR3 DNA: TGCAGTGCTACGGTGGGGTTCAATCAGCCCCAGCATTTT.

The table lists this clonotype with many counts. The CDR3 DNA reads as TGTGCCAGCGTCAGAGGGACAGTCGGTCAGCCCCAGCATTTT. This encodes CASVRGTVGQPQHF. The rearrangement uses TRBV12-3 or TRBV12-4 and TRBJ1-5, with TRBD1 matching 7 bases. The CDR3 extends over 14 amino acids. The V segment lost 8 bases and the J segment 6 bases; nucleotides outside the gene matches: 10.

The rearrangement links TRBV27 to TRBJ1-4, with D perhaps matching TRBD1 (5 bases). Trimming stripped 7 bases from V and 4 bases from J, with 16 bases between. CDR3 size: 15 residues. The germline V gene has CDR1 MNHEY and CDR2 SMNVEV (reference sequence). This CDR3 reads CASKEISRGNEKLFF. In DNA, the CDR3 is TGTGCCAGCAAAGAAATTTCGAGGGGTAATGAAAAACTGTTTTTT.

The chain has TRBV5-4 and TRBJ2-3; no reliable D call. Trimming removed 0 bases from V and 2 bases from J, with 7 bases in between. CDR1 is SGHNT, CDR2 YYREEE, per germline (reference sequence). This CDR3 has 14 residues. The CDR3 DNA is TGTGCCAGCAGCTTGGTATCCTACACAGATACGCAGTATTTT. Translated, it gives CASSLVSYTDTQYF.

This clonotype was found many times. The CDR3 sequence: CASSPGQGWRETQYF. CDR3 coding DNA: TGTGCCAGCAGTCCAGGACAGGGATGGAGGGAGACCCAGTACTTC. The rearrangement uses TRBV6-1 and TRBJ2-5; 8 nucleotides match TRBD1. With 5 bases clipped from V and 5 bases from J, the junction kept 10 bases outside the gene matches. Germline loops: CDR1 MNHNS, CDR2 SASEGT. CDR3 size: 15 residues.

V is TRBV7-9 and J is TRBJ2-1, with TRBD1 identical over 7 bases. CDR3 length equals 15 residues. Germline V gene sequence: CDR1 SEHNR, CDR2 FQNEAQ (reference sequence). Trimming cost V 5 bases and J 6 bases; bases outside gene matches: 10. CDR3 in amino acids: CASSPSRGQANEQFF. The CDR3, as DNA: TGTGCCAGCAGCCCCTCTAGGGGGCAGGCCAATGAGCAGTTCTTC. The whole variable domain, filled in from reference TRBV7-9 and TRBJ2-1, reads DTGVSQNPRHKITKRGQNVTFRCDPISEHNRLYWYRQTLGQGPEFLTYFQNEAQLEKSRLLSDRFSAERPKGSFSTLEIQRTEQGDSAMYLCASSPSRGQANEQFFGPGTRLTVL.

This clonotype has a handful of counts. The chain employs TRBV20-1 and TRBJ1-6; D might be TRBD1 (6 bases). The CDR3 consists of 15 residues. Germline loops: CDR1 DFQATT, CDR2 SNEGSKA (reference sequence). Trimming took off 3 bases at V and 8 bases at J, with 17 bases between the two ends. The chain's CDR3 is CSASAGEMDDSPLHF. CDR3 sequence (DNA): TGCAGTGCTAGCGCAGGGGAAATGGACGATTCACCCCTCCACTTT.

This clonotype was detected many times. The rearrangement links TRBV6-1 to TRBJ1-1; TRBD1 is a possible D gene (5 bases). The CDR3 consists of 14 residues. The germline V gene encodes CDR1 MNHNS and CDR2 SASEGT. Between the trimmed V and J ends, which lost 1 base and 6 bases, there was a span of 12 bases. CDR3 nucleotides: TGTGCCAGCAGTGAAGGTGAGGGGTGGTCTGAAGCTTTCTTT. It is translated as CASSEGEGWSEAFF.

The chain uses TRBV20-1 and TRBJ1-5; tentatively, D is TRBD1 (5 bases). The V and J ends lost 0 bases and 4 bases respectively, with 16 bases between them. This CDR3 region has 16 residues. Germline CDR1 and CDR2: DFQATT and SNEGSKA (reference sequence). The CDR3: CSARDFSPGRNQPQHF. Here the CDR3 DNA reads TGCAGTGCTAGAGATTTCTCCCCGGGACGGAATCAGCCCCAGCATTTT.

V is TRBV12-3 or TRBV12-4 and J is TRBJ2-2; D is undetermined. The CDR3 spans 14 residues. Between the trimmed V and J ends, which lost 3 bases and 1 base, there was a span of 6 bases. CDR3 sequence: CASSFGMNTGELFF. The CDR3 coding sequence is TGTGCCAGCAGTTTCGGAATGAACACCGGGGAGCTGTTTTTT.

This clonotype has at least ten counts. The V call is TRBV20-1, the J call TRBJ2-3, with TRBD1 identical over 8 bases. The CDR3 has 14 residues. J lost 0 bases, V lost 5 bases, and 4 bases had no gene match. From germline, CDR1 is DFQATT and CDR2 SNEGSKA (reference sequence). CDR3 sequence reads: CSAYRDRSTDTQYF. CDR3 nucleotides: TGCAGTGCTTACCGGGACAGGAGCACAGATACGCAGTATTTT.

In this sample, this clonotype turned up many times. The CDR3 nucleotides read TGTGCCATCAGTGCCCCGGCGGGGTACGAGCAGTACTTC. Protein product: CAISAPAGYEQYF. The gene calls are TRBV10-3 and TRBJ2-7, with D maybe TRBD2 (6 bases). The V end lost 4 bases, the J end lost 4 bases, and 11 bases lay between the germline ends. CDR1 ENHRY and CDR2 SYGVKD come from the germline V gene. The CDR3 runs to 13 residues.

This clonotype was counted at least ten times. A read error may produce the germline difference seen at one junction end. The CDR3 nucleotides are TGTGCCAGCAGCGAAGAGAAGACCTACGAGCAGTACTTC. Translated, it gives CASSEEKTYEQYF. The gene calls are TRBV2 and TRBJ2-7, with D unclear. Germline CDR1 and CDR2: SNHLY and FYNNEI. The CDR3 spans 13 residues.

This clonotype was recorded at least ten times. The rearrangement uses TRBV5-1 and TRBJ1-1; TRBD1 agrees at 7 bases. Germline CDR1 reads SGHRS; CDR2 reads YFSETQ. The trim removed 4 bases at V and 1 base at J, leaving 7 bases unmatched. The CDR3 covers 15 residues. CDR3 region: CASSSRGDRNTEAFF. DNA of the CDR3: TGCGCCAGCAGCAGCAGGGGGGATCGGAACACTGAAGCTTTCTTT. The full variable domain, rest sourced from reference TRBV5-1 and TRBJ1-1, is KAGVTQTPRYLIKTRGQQVTLSCSPISGHRSVSWYQQTPGQGLQFLFEYFSETQRNKGNFPGRFSGRQFSNSRSEMNVSTLELGDSALYLCASSSRGDRNTEAFFGQGTRLTVV.

Here the CDR3 DNA reads TGTGCCAGCAGTTACTCGCGACTAGGACGGACGCAGTATTTT. It encodes CASSYSRLGRTQYF. The J gene is TRBJ2-3, the V gene TRBV6-2 or TRBV6-3; D perhaps matches TRBD2 (6 bases). Looked up from germline, CDR1 is MNHEY and CDR2 is SVGEGT. The CDR3 totals 14 residues. V was trimmed by 0 bases and J by 9 bases, leaving 13 bases between them.

This clonotype appeared many times. The CDR3 loop is CASSNLRGISFNEQFF. The CDR3 nucleotides are TGTGCCAGCAGCAATCTACGCGGGATCAGCTTCAATGAGCAGTTCTTC. The rearrangement uses TRBV27 and TRBJ2-1, with TRBD2 as a possible D gene (6 bases). Germline V lookup: CDR1 MNHEY, CDR2 SMNVEV (reference sequence). The CDR3 has 16 amino acids. V was trimmed by 6 bases and J by 6 bases, leaving 21 bases between them.

There are a few counts of this clonotype. V usage is TRBV9 and J usage is TRBJ1-1; D is ambiguous. Germline CDR1 and CDR2: SGDLS and YYNGEE. CDR3 length: 14 amino acids. V gave up 5 bases and J gave up 1 base, with 12 bases separating them. CDR3 in amino acids: CASSEVLPNTEAFF. CDR3 nucleotide sequence: TGTGCCAGCAGTGAAGTTCTACCGAACACTGAAGCTTTCTTT. Using reference TRBV9 and TRBJ1-1 for the parts outside the CDR3, the full variable domain is DSGVTQTPKHLITATGQRVTLRCSPRSGDLSVYWYQQSLDQGLQFLIQYYNGEERAKGNILERFSAQQFPDLHSELNLSSLELGDSALYFCASSEVLPNTEAFFGQGTRLTVV.

This clonotype appeared a few times. This chain connects TRBV28 to TRBJ1-5; D gene uncertain. V shed 5 bases and J shed 0 bases, with 8 bases lying between them. Per germline, CDR1 MDHEN and CDR2 SYDVKM. The CDR3 has 14 amino acids. DNA of the CDR3: TGTGCCAGCAGTCTACCTTATAGCAATCAGCCCCAGCATTTT. Translated: CASSLPYSNQPQHF.

The rearrangement links TRBV30 to TRBJ1-1; no clear D. There are 13 residues in the CDR3. The germline V gene encodes CDR1 GTSNPN and CDR2 SVGIG (reference sequence). V gave up 3 bases and J gave up 3 bases, with 11 bases separating them. In DNA, the CDR3 is TGTGCCTGGAGCTTGGAGGCGGACACTGAAGCTTTCTTT. As protein: CAWSLEADTEAFF.

This clonotype appeared many times. The chain links TRBV4-1 to TRBJ2-7, with TRBD1 identical over 7 bases. The CDR3 contains 15 residues. Germline trimming cut 1 base from V and 2 bases from J; bases unmatched to any gene: 5. Germline V gene sequence: CDR1 MGHRA, CDR2 YSYEKL. CDR3 region: CASSQGQGPAYEQYF. The CDR3 DNA sequence: TGCGCCAGCAGCCAAGGACAGGGCCCGGCCTACGAGCAGTACTTC.

This clonotype was seen ten or more times. The chain uses TRBV7-2 and TRBJ2-3; TRBD2 aligns across 12 bases. V shed 3 bases and J 4 bases; nucleotides not matched to a gene: 2. CDR3 size: 15 residues. The V gene's germline CDR1 is SGHTA and CDR2 FQGNSA. For the CDR3, the DNA is TGTGCCAGCAGCTTGTCTAGCGGGGGGGCAGATACGCAGTATTTT. It translates to CASSLSSGGADTQYF.

The J gene is TRBJ1-5, the V gene TRBV27; a possible D gene is TRBD1 (5 bases). V lost 2 bases to trimming and J lost 2 bases, with 10 bases between them. The CDR3 consists of 15 residues. In germline, CDR1 is MNHEY, CDR2 SMNVEV (reference sequence). This CDR3 is CASSLGARGNQPQHF. The CDR3 nucleotides are TGTGCCAGCAGTTTAGGGGCGCGTGGCAATCAGCCCCAGCATTTT.

The rearrangement uses TRBV29-1 and TRBJ2-3, with 11 bases matching TRBD1. V lost 7 bases to trimming and J lost 5 bases; unmatched junction nucleotides: 8. CDR3 length equals 14 residues. Per germline, CDR1 SQVTM and CDR2 ANQGSEA. DNA for the CDR3: TGCAGCGCCAAGGGACAGGGGGTTCGAGATACGCAGTATTTT. As protein: CSAKGQGVRDTQYF.

This clonotype has a count of ten or more. The chain joins TRBV11-2 to TRBJ2-3, with D unresolved. Germline-derived CDR1 and CDR2 are SGHAT and FQNNGV. The CDR3 is 16 amino acids. Trimming removed 1 base from V and 0 bases from J, with 11 bases in between. The CDR3 sequence: CASSLGVWGSTDTQYF. The CDR3 DNA follows: TGTGCCAGCAGCTTAGGGGTTTGGGGAAGCACAGATACGCAGTATTTT.

The sample holds a few counts of this clonotype. V and J are TRBV7-6 and TRBJ2-1; D not certain. V was shortened by 1 base and J by 5 bases, with 24 bases between the two germline ends. The CDR3 is 19 amino acids. CDR1 and CDR2 from the germline V gene are SGHVS and FNYEAQ. The CDR3 sequence is CASSLVSGQKRGLNNEQFF. Here the CDR3 DNA reads TGTGCCAGCAGCTTAGTTTCCGGGCAGAAGAGAGGTCTGAACAATGAGCAGTTCTTC.

This clonotype was detected a few times. One end of the junction does not line up with germline, which may come from a read error. V usage is TRBV18 and J usage is TRBJ2-7, with 9 bases matching TRBD1. Germline lookup yields CDR1 KGHSH and CDR2 LQKENI. The CDR3 runs 16 residues. This CDR3 reads CASPPQTGTGFYEQYF. CDR3 DNA sequence: TGTGCCAGCCCACCACAAACCGGGACAGGGTTCTACGAGCAGTACTTC. The full variable domain, rest sourced from reference TRBV18 and TRBJ2-7, is NAGVMQNPRHLVRRRGQEARLRCSPMKGHSHVYWYRQLPEEGLKFMVYLQKENIIDESGMPKERFSAEFPKEGPSILRIQQVVRGDSAAYFCASPPQTGTGFYEQYFGPGTRLTVT.